A selection of T cell receptor beta chains follows, all from one sample in a study of T cells in Graves' hyperthyroidism and ophthalmopathy. TCRdb recomputed calls from the multiplex PCR reads with MiXCR, one row per CDR3 protein. Of 600,000 or so distinct CDR3 sequences in the sample, 15% to 20% were seen once. Input material: blood. These receptors all come from a woman aged 25 to 39 with Graves' hyperthyroidism. CDR3s include the opening cysteine and the closing phenylalanine or tryptophan. Fields, in order: J gene, V gene, D gene, clone size, CDR3 DNA, CDR3 protein. D genes are given only for firm matches. Some rows have no size entry. The others give once, few or many, or a class for an expanded clone.

j_gene: TRBJ2-2
v_gene: TRBV2
d_gene: NA
abundance: many
CDR3nt: TGTGCCTCCCACGGGGGTATCACCGGGGAGCTGTTTTTT
CDR3aa: CASHGGITGELFF

j_gene: TRBJ2-7
v_gene: TRBV27
d_gene: TRBD1
abundance: NA
CDR3nt: TGTGCCAGCAGTATAGGACAGGGGGCCGCCTACGAGCAGTACTTC
CDR3aa: CASSIGQGAAYEQYF

j_gene: TRBJ1-1
v_gene: TRBV20-1
d_gene: TRBD1
abundance: NA
CDR3nt: TGCAGTGCTACGACAGGGCCGAACACTGAAGCTTTCTTT
CDR3aa: CSATTGPNTEAFF

j_gene: TRBJ1-2
v_gene: TRBV6-1
d_gene: NA
abundance: NA
CDR3nt: TGTGCCAGCTCCTTGCCCGGGGAAGGCTACACCTTC
CDR3aa: CASSLPGEGYTF

j_gene: TRBJ2-1
v_gene: TRBV3-1
d_gene: TRBD2
abundance: many
CDR3nt: TGTGCCAGCAGCCACGGGACTAGCGGGAACAATGAGCAGTTCTTC
CDR3aa: CASSHGTSGNNEQFF

j_gene: TRBJ2-5
v_gene: TRBV12-5
d_gene: NA
abundance: NA
CDR3nt: TGTGCTAGTGCGCGAGCAGCCTTCCAAGAGACCCAGTACTTC
CDR3aa: CASARAAFQETQYF

j_gene: TRBJ2-5
v_gene: TRBV27
d_gene: TRBD2
abundance: many
CDR3nt: TGTGCCAGCAAGAGAAGCGGGAGTGGGCTAACCCAGTACTTC
CDR3aa: CASKRSGSGLTQYF

j_gene: TRBJ1-5
v_gene: TRBV28
d_gene: NA
abundance: many
CDR3nt: TGTGCCAGCAGTTTGTCCTTGGTGGGTCAGCCCCAGCATTTT
CDR3aa: CASSLSLVGQPQHF

j_gene: TRBJ2-5
v_gene: TRBV6-2/TRBV6-3
d_gene: NA
abundance: NA
CDR3nt: TGTGCCAGCAGTTACCCCCAGACCCAGTACTTC
CDR3aa: CASSYPQTQYF

j_gene: TRBJ1-2
v_gene: TRBV19
d_gene: TRBD1
abundance: NA
CDR3nt: TGTGCCAGTAGCCCTTCGCATGACAGGGACGGTCGCTACACCTTC
CDR3aa: CASSPSHDRDGRYTF

j_gene: TRBJ2-5
v_gene: TRBV12-3/TRBV12-4
d_gene: NA
abundance: many
CDR3nt: TGTGCCAGCAGTTCGGCAGGGGGGGAGACCCAGTACTTC
CDR3aa: CASSSAGGETQYF

j_gene: TRBJ2-7
v_gene: TRBV27
d_gene: TRBD2
abundance: many
CDR3nt: TGTGCCAGCAGTTTTCTCTCCTTAGCGGGAGTAGGTGTGCAGTACTTC
CDR3aa: CASSFLSLAGVGVQYF

j_gene: TRBJ2-7
v_gene: TRBV11-2
d_gene: NA
abundance: many
CDR3nt: TGTGCCAGCAGCCCCATACCGGGGGAGCAGTACTTC
CDR3aa: CASSPIPGEQYF

j_gene: TRBJ2-1
v_gene: TRBV7-9
d_gene: TRBD1
abundance: many
CDR3nt: TGTGCCAGCAGTCCCGGGACAGGGTCCAATGAGCAGTTCTTC
CDR3aa: CASSPGTGSNEQFF

j_gene: TRBJ1-1
v_gene: TRBV6-1
d_gene: NA
abundance: many
CDR3nt: TGTGCCAGCAGTGACAGGGGTGACACTGAAGCTTTCTTT
CDR3aa: CASSDRGDTEAFF

j_gene: TRBJ1-2
v_gene: TRBV20-1
d_gene: TRBD1
abundance: NA
CDR3nt: TGCAGTGCGACGGGACAGGGGGCCGTAAACTATGGCTACACCTTC
CDR3aa: CSATGQGAVNYGYTF

j_gene: TRBJ2-2
v_gene: TRBV24-1
d_gene: NA
abundance: many
CDR3nt: TGTGCCACCAGTGACGCCCCTAGAACCGGGGAGCTGTTTTTT
CDR3aa: CATSDAPRTGELFF

j_gene: TRBJ1-2
v_gene: TRBV28
d_gene: NA
abundance: many
CDR3nt: TGTGCCAGCAGTTATGAGGGCGGCTATGGCTACACCTTC
CDR3aa: CASSYEGGYGYTF

j_gene: TRBJ1-1
v_gene: TRBV20-1
d_gene: NA
abundance: many
CDR3nt: TGCAGTGCTAGAGGGGCAGGTCCGAACACTGAAGCTTTCTTT
CDR3aa: CSARGAGPNTEAFF

j_gene: TRBJ2-2
v_gene: TRBV27
d_gene: TRBD2
abundance: NA
CDR3nt: TGTGCCAGCAGTTTATCCAGACTAGCGGGAGAAACCGGGGAGCTGTTTTTT
CDR3aa: CASSLSRLAGETGELFF

j_gene: TRBJ1-2
v_gene: TRBV15
d_gene: TRBD1
abundance: few
CDR3nt: TGTGCCACCAGAGACAGGGGGAACTATGGCTACACCTTC
CDR3aa: CATRDRGNYGYTF

j_gene: TRBJ2-7
v_gene: TRBV6-1
d_gene: TRBD1
abundance: NA
CDR3nt: TGTGCCAGCAGAACTAAACCCGGGACAGGGGCCTACGAGCAGTACTTC
CDR3aa: CASRTKPGTGAYEQYF

j_gene: TRBJ2-7
v_gene: TRBV3-1
d_gene: NA
abundance: few
CDR3nt: TGTGCCAGCAGCCAACCCGGGCCCTCCTACGAGCAGTACTTC
CDR3aa: CASSQPGPSYEQYF

j_gene: TRBJ2-1
v_gene: TRBV6-2/TRBV6-3
d_gene: NA
abundance: many
CDR3nt: TGTGCCAGCAGTTCCCTCCGTAACTACAATGAGCAGTTCTTC
CDR3aa: CASSSLRNYNEQFF

j_gene: TRBJ1-5
v_gene: TRBV6-1
d_gene: TRBD1
abundance: few
CDR3nt: TGTGCCAGTCTCGGACAGGGAGGAATCCCGAATCAGCCCCAGCATTTT
CDR3aa: CASLGQGGIPNQPQHF

j_gene: TRBJ1-1
v_gene: TRBV6-9
d_gene: TRBD1
abundance: many
CDR3nt: TGTGCCAGCAGTTACGGGACAGGGGGGTACACTGAAGCTTTCTTT
CDR3aa: CASSYGTGGYTEAFF

j_gene: TRBJ2-3
v_gene: TRBV7-9
d_gene: NA
abundance: many
CDR3nt: TGTGCCAGCAGCCCCCGCCGGCAGCTGACAGATACGCAGTATTTT
CDR3aa: CASSPRRQLTDTQYF

j_gene: TRBJ2-5
v_gene: TRBV6-2/TRBV6-3
d_gene: NA
abundance: NA
CDR3nt: TGTGCCAGCAGTTACCCTTGGGAGACCCAGTACTTC
CDR3aa: CASSYPWETQYF

j_gene: TRBJ2-5
v_gene: TRBV6-1
d_gene: NA
abundance: few
CDR3nt: TGTGCCAGCAGTGAAGACAGGGTGGTTGAGACCCAGTACTTC
CDR3aa: CASSEDRVVETQYF

j_gene: TRBJ2-7
v_gene: TRBV6-1
d_gene: NA
abundance: few
CDR3nt: TGTGCCAGCACCCCGACAGTGTCCTACGAGCAGTACTTC
CDR3aa: CASTPTVSYEQYF

j_gene: TRBJ2-1
v_gene: TRBV30
d_gene: NA
abundance: many
CDR3nt: TGTGCCTGGAGGGAATATTCCAATGAGCAGTTCTTC
CDR3aa: CAWREYSNEQFF

j_gene: TRBJ2-1
v_gene: TRBV7-3
d_gene: TRBD2
abundance: NA
CDR3nt: TGTGCCAGCAGCAGCGCCGGGACTAGCGCTTACAATGAGCAGTTCTTC
CDR3aa: CASSSAGTSAYNEQFF

j_gene: TRBJ2-7
v_gene: TRBV13
d_gene: TRBD1
abundance: NA
CDR3nt: TGTGCCAGCAGCCAACCGGGACAGGGGGTAATAGAGGAGCAGTACTTC
CDR3aa: CASSQPGQGVIEEQYF

j_gene: TRBJ2-7
v_gene: TRBV5-1
d_gene: NA
abundance: few
CDR3nt: TGCGCCAGCAGCTGGACCTGGGAGTGGGTAGGGGGCTCCTACGAGCAGTACTTC
CDR3aa: CASSWTWEWVGGSYEQYF

j_gene: TRBJ2-3
v_gene: TRBV28
d_gene: NA
abundance: many
CDR3nt: TGTGCCAGCAGTGGGACCCCCCTTTCAGATACGCAGTATTTT
CDR3aa: CASSGTPLSDTQYF

j_gene: TRBJ2-7
v_gene: TRBV4-3
d_gene: NA
abundance: few
CDR3nt: TGCGCCAGCAGCCAAGATCCAGCGGGGACAACCTACGAGCAGTACTTC
CDR3aa: CASSQDPAGTTYEQYF

j_gene: TRBJ2-3
v_gene: TRBV20-1
d_gene: NA
abundance: many
CDR3nt: TGCAGTGCCCCTTCCTGGGGGGCAGATACGCAGTATTTT
CDR3aa: CSAPSWGADTQYF

j_gene: TRBJ2-7
v_gene: TRBV20-1
d_gene: TRBD2
abundance: many
CDR3nt: TGCAGTGCTAGGCAGCGGGAGTACGAGCAGTACTTC
CDR3aa: CSARQREYEQYF

j_gene: TRBJ1-5
v_gene: TRBV19
d_gene: TRBD1
abundance: NA
CDR3nt: TGTGCCAGTAGTGTCCGGACAGGAGCTAGCAATCAGCCCCAGCATTTT
CDR3aa: CASSVRTGASNQPQHF

j_gene: TRBJ2-2
v_gene: TRBV29-1
d_gene: NA
abundance: few
CDR3nt: TGCAGCGTTCTGGACGGAGACACCGGGGAGCTGTTTTTT
CDR3aa: CSVLDGDTGELFF

j_gene: TRBJ1-2
v_gene: TRBV29-1
d_gene: TRBD1
abundance: NA
CDR3nt: TGCAGCGTCGGCCCCCCATGGACAGGGGAATATGGCTACACCTTC
CDR3aa: CSVGPPWTGEYGYTF

j_gene: TRBJ1-2
v_gene: TRBV12-3/TRBV12-4
d_gene: TRBD1
abundance: many
CDR3nt: TGTGCCAGCAGTTCTCAGGGGGCGGGCTATGGCTACACCTTC
CDR3aa: CASSSQGAGYGYTF

j_gene: TRBJ2-5
v_gene: TRBV7-9
d_gene: NA
abundance: few
CDR3nt: TGTGCCAGCAGCTTAGCTAGTTTGGAGACCCAGTACTTC
CDR3aa: CASSLASLETQYF

j_gene: TRBJ1-5
v_gene: TRBV11-2
d_gene: NA
abundance: NA
CDR3nt: TGTGCCAGCAGCTTAGGTGGTTCGGACAGTTATAGCAATCAGCCCCAGCATTTT
CDR3aa: CASSLGGSDSYSNQPQHF

j_gene: TRBJ2-5
v_gene: TRBV28
d_gene: TRBD1
abundance: many
CDR3nt: TGTGCCAGCAGTCTGGGACAGGGGACCCAGTACTTC
CDR3aa: CASSLGQGTQYF

j_gene: TRBJ1-2
v_gene: TRBV28
d_gene: NA
abundance: many
CDR3nt: TGTGCCAGCAGTTGGGGGAGGGATTTGAACGGCTACACCTTC
CDR3aa: CASSWGRDLNGYTF

j_gene: TRBJ2-2
v_gene: TRBV19
d_gene: NA
abundance: NA
CDR3nt: TGTGCCAGTCACCCATTGCGGGAAGATCACGGGGAGCTGTTTTTT
CDR3aa: CASHPLREDHGELFF

j_gene: TRBJ1-1
v_gene: TRBV30
d_gene: NA
abundance: many
CDR3nt: TGTGCCTGGACCTCTGGGCTCGAAGCTTTCTTT
CDR3aa: CAWTSGLEAFF

j_gene: TRBJ1-5
v_gene: TRBV3-1
d_gene: NA
abundance: many
CDR3nt: TGTGCCAGCAGCCAAGAGAGTCAGCCCCAGCATTTT
CDR3aa: CASSQESQPQHF

j_gene: TRBJ2-3
v_gene: TRBV20-1
d_gene: TRBD2
abundance: NA
CDR3nt: TGCAGTGCGCCCGGACTAGCGGGAGGTCTCGGTCTGTATAGCACAGATACGCAGTATTTT
CDR3aa: CSAPGLAGGLGLYSTDTQYF